Listed below are T cell receptor beta chains from one sample, sequenced in a study of blood T cell repertoires in COVID-19. Produced via immunoSEQ multiplex PCR; TCRdb's table is partial and in-frame only. The data contain about 110,000 clones, approximately 84% of them singletons. Sequenced sample: peripheral blood. The origin of the receptors is a man aged 35-49 years with acute or convalescent COVID-19. The CDR3 runs from the conserved cysteine through the conserved F or W. A D gene is named only where the DNA matches it firmly. Part of the rows lack a size; the others show once, few, many or a class for expanded clones.

v_call,j_call,clone_size,d_call,cdr3_aa,cdr3_nt
TRBV6-1,TRBJ2-1,once,TRBD1,CASSLRQGYEQFF,TGTGCCAGCAGTCTCCGACAGGGGTACGAGCAGTTCTTC
TRBV7-2,TRBJ1-2,NA,TRBD1,CASSSDRVWYGYTF,TGTGCCAGCAGCTCAGACAGGGTTTGGTATGGCTACACCTTC
TRBV7-2,TRBJ2-3,NA,TRBD2,CATLGSGGWTDTQYF,TGTGCCACCCTGGGCAGCGGGGGGTGGACAGATACGCAGTATTTT
TRBV11-2,TRBJ1-3,NA,NA,CASSSFRARKNTIYF,TGTGCCAGCAGCTCCTTCAGGGCTCGGAAAAACACCATATATTTT
TRBV19,TRBJ1-1,NA,TRBD1,CASSILPGQGTTEAFF,TGTGCCAGTAGTATTCTCCCGGGACAGGGGACTACTGAAGCTTTCTTT
TRBV2,TRBJ1-4,NA,NA,CASGQVRGNCFF,NA
TRBV30,TRBJ2-3,NA,TRBD2,CAWSVLLKRGADTDTQYF,TGTGCCTGGAGTGTACTCCTTAAGCGGGGGGCCGACACAGATACGCAGTATTTT
TRBV5-1,TRBJ1-1,NA,TRBD1,CASSARTGANTEAFF,TGCGCCAGCAGCGCCCGGACAGGGGCGAACACTGAAGCTTTCTTT
TRBV4-2,TRBJ1-1,NA,TRBD1,CASSTRDSDTEAFF,TGTGCCAGCAGCACACGGGACAGTGACACTGAAGCTTTCTTT
TRBV7-2,TRBJ2-7,NA,TRBD1,CASSLRDSSPSYEQYF,TGTGCCAGCAGCCTCCGGGACAGCTCCCCGTCCTACGAGCAGTACTTC
TRBV19,TRBJ1-5,NA,TRBD1,CASSAGQGTKSQHF,TGTGCCAGTAGCGCTGGACAGGGAACTAAGTCCCAGCATTTT
TRBV2,TRBJ1-1,NA,TRBD1,CASSGAGGNTEAFF,TGTGCCAGCAGTGGCGCAGGGGGGAACACTGAAGCTTTCTTT
TRBV7-2,TRBJ2-3,few,TRBD2,CASSSHRGGGADTQYF,TGTGCCAGCAGCTCCCACCGTGGCGGGGGGGCAGATACGCAGTATTTT
TRBV20-1,TRBJ1-1,NA,NA,CSASNRGTEAFF,TGCAGTGCTAGTAATAGAGGAACTGAAGCTTTCTTT
TRBV7-3,TRBJ2-3,once,TRBD1,CASSYDREITDTQYF,TGTGCCAGCAGCTACGACAGGGAGATCACAGATACGCAGTATTTT
TRBV6-6,TRBJ1-6,few,TRBD1,CASSRKGASSPLHF,TGTGCCAGCAGTCGGAAGGGGGCGAGTTCACCCCTCCACTTT
TRBV7-2,TRBJ2-3,NA,NA,CASSPQRQGRTDTQYF,TGTGCCAGCAGCCCACAACGGCAGGGTCGCACAGATACGCAGTATTTT
TRBV5-1,TRBJ2-3,NA,TRBD2,CASSLLSGGAAADTQYF,TGCGCCAGCAGCTTGCTTAGCGGGGGGGCCGCGGCAGATACGCAGTATTTT
TRBV2,TRBJ2-7,once,NA,CASSVLGGEQYF,TGTGCCAGCAGTGTATTAGGGGGCGAGCAGTACTTC
TRBV2,TRBJ2-7,once,NA,CASRDSSYEQYF,TGTGCCAGCAGAGACAGCTCCTACGAGCAGTACTTC
TRBV6-1,TRBJ1-5,once,NA,CASSEGEDQPQHF,TGTGCCAGCAGTGAAGGCGAGGATCAGCCCCAGCATTTT
TRBV2,TRBJ2-3,NA,NA,CASSGGPARTDTQYF,TGTGCCAGCAGTGGCGGCCCGGCGAGGACAGATACGCAGTATTTT
TRBV5-1,TRBJ2-7,NA,NA,CASSLQASSYEQYF,TGCGCCAGCAGCTTGCAAGCGTCCTCCTACGAGCAGTACTTC
TRBV15,TRBJ2-1,NA,TRBD2,CATSRDPRRTSSSHEQFF,TGTGCCACCAGCAGAGATCCCCGACGGACTAGTTCTTCGCATGAGCAGTTCTTC
TRBV28,TRBJ1-4,NA,NA,CASQGWGVTNEKLFF,TGTGCCAGCCAAGGCTGGGGGGTCACTAATGAAAAACTGTTTTTT
TRBV19,TRBJ2-7,NA,TRBD1,CASSLSGQGSYEQYF,TGTGCCAGTAGTCTGTCGGGACAGGGTTCTTACGAGCAGTACTTC
TRBV24-1,TRBJ1-2,NA,TRBD1,CATRCRGLSCGYTF,TGTGCCACCAGATGCAGGGGGCTTTCCTGTGGCTACACCTTC
TRBV4-2,TRBJ2-7,NA,NA,CASSQQLAYSTYEQYF,TGTGCCAGCAGCCAACAACTAGCTTATTCGACCTACGAGCAGTACTTC
TRBV4-1,TRBJ2-7,NA,NA,CASSQVETGGYEQYF,TGCGCCAGCAGCCAAGTAGAGACAGGCGGCTACGAGCAGTACTTC
TRBV20-1,TRBJ2-1,NA,NA,CSASSQGPYNEQFF,TGCAGTGCTAGTAGTCAGGGTCCCTACAATGAGCAGTTCTTC
TRBV7-3,TRBJ2-7,NA,NA,CASSFTIQDSRPYEQYF,TGTGCCAGCAGCTTCACAATCCAGGACAGCCGGCCGTACGAGCAGTACTTC
TRBV2,TRBJ2-1,NA,NA,CASTRGSYNEQFF,TGTGCCAGCACGCGGGGCTCCTACAATGAGCAGTTCTTC
TRBV7-8,TRBJ2-7,few,TRBD1,CASSSRDRVRYEQYF,TGTGCCAGCAGCTCCCGGGACAGGGTTCGCTACGAGCAGTACTTC
TRBV6-5,TRBJ2-3,NA,TRBD2,CASLAGETDTQYF,TGTGCCAGCTTGGCGGGGGAGACAGATACGCAGTATTTT
TRBV2,TRBJ1-4,NA,NA,CASTRANEKLFF,TGTGCCAGCACCAGGGCCAATGAAAAACTGTTTTTT
TRBV5-1,TRBJ1-1,NA,TRBD1,CASSYGQGTEAFF,TGCGCCAGCAGCTACGGACAGGGGACTGAAGCTTTCTTT
TRBV6-6,TRBJ2-3,NA,TRBD2,CASSGGGSSTDTQYF,TGTGCCAGCAGTGGCGGGGGATCTAGCACAGATACGCAGTATTTT
TRBV4-3,TRBJ2-7,NA,NA,CASSQDRAYEQYF,TGCGCCAGCAGCCAAGACAGGGCCTACGAGCAGTACTTC
TRBV29-1,TRBJ1-1,NA,NA,CSVQTGFEAFF,TGCAGCGTTCAAACAGGGTTTGAAGCTTTCTTT
TRBV3-1/TRBV3-2,TRBJ2-1,once,NA,CASSQLGHDGEQFF,TGTGCCAGCAGCCAATTAGGACATGACGGTGAGCAGTTCTTC
TRBV9,TRBJ1-4,NA,NA,CASSRGAQGTLFEKLFF,TGTGCCAGCAGCCGAGGTGCGCAGGGGACCCTTTTTGAAAAACTGTTTTTT
TRBV7-9,TRBJ1-3,few,NA,CASRPSFGSGNTIYF,TGTGCCAGCAGGCCTAGTTTTGGATCTGGAAACACCATATATTTT
TRBV7-3,TRBJ2-3,NA,NA,CASSLRPTDTQYF,TGTGCCAGCAGCTTAAGGCCTACAGATACGCAGTATTTT
TRBV19,TRBJ2-1,NA,NA,CASSNFNNEQFF,TGTGCCAGTAGTAATTTTAACAATGAGCAGTTCTTC
TRBV7-8,TRBJ2-3,NA,TRBD2,CASKRGSGGTDTQYF,TGTGCCAGCAAGAGGGGGAGCGGGGGGACAGATACGCAGTATTTT
TRBV6-6,TRBJ2-5,NA,TRBD2,CASTLAGGDQETQYF,TGTGCCAGCACCCTAGCGGGGGGTGATCAAGAGACCCAGTACTTC
TRBV6-1,TRBJ1-4,NA,NA,CASSEYMLEKLFF,TGTGCCAGCAGTGAATATATGTTAGAAAAACTGTTTTTT
TRBV18,TRBJ1-1,NA,TRBD1,CASSRQGEAFF,TGTGCCAGCTCACGACAGGGAGAAGCTTTCTTT
TRBV2,TRBJ2-1,NA,NA,CASSELSVRASPYNEQFF,TGTGCCAGCAGTGAACTCTCTGTCCGGGCTAGCCCTTACAATGAGCAGTTCTTC
TRBV24-1,TRBJ2-7,NA,NA,CATSDFNNEQYF,TGTGCCACCAGTGATTTTAACAACGAGCAGTACTTC
TRBV10-2,TRBJ1-1,NA,NA,CASSGGVAEAFF,TGCGCCAGCAGTGGGGGGGTGGCTGAAGCTTTCTTT
TRBV4-1,TRBJ1-1,NA,NA,CASSQVDSSTEAFF,TGCGCCAGCAGCCAAGTTGACAGCTCCACTGAAGCTTTCTTT
TRBV19,TRBJ2-1,NA,TRBD2,CASSFGLAGVNEQFF,TGTGCCAGTAGTTTTGGACTAGCGGGGGTGAATGAGCAGTTCTTC
TRBV21-1,TRBJ2-3,NA,NA,CASSMDRGGDTQYF,TGTGCCAGCAGCATGGACAGGGGGGGAGATACGCAGTATTTT
TRBV5-8,TRBJ1-6,few,NA,CASSLALSSGSPLHF,TGTGCCAGCAGCTTGGCCCTGTCGTCCGGGTCACCCCTCCACTTT
TRBV7-8,TRBJ2-5,NA,NA,CASSKNRAGETQYF,TGTGCCAGCAGCAAGAACAGGGCTGGAGAGACCCAGTACTTC
TRBV3-1/TRBV3-2,TRBJ1-4,NA,TRBD1,CASSQGTGAYEKLFF,TGTGCCAGCAGCCAAGGCACAGGGGCGTATGAAAAACTGTTTTTT
TRBV6-5,TRBJ1-4,NA,TRBD1,CALKNRGEDEKLFF,TGTGCCTTGAAGAACAGGGGCGAGGATGAAAAACTGTTTTTT
TRBV7-3,TRBJ1-6,NA,NA,CASSAYPAGANSPLHF,TGTGCCAGCAGCGCATACCCCGCAGGGGCTAATTCACCCCTCCACTTT